These 32 T cell receptor beta chains originate from one sample sequenced in a study of regulatory T cells in long-lasting Graves disease (dated by TCRdb to about 2021). The time point label for this specimen denotes: persistent/refractory GD, antithyroid drugs over 5 years with positive TRAb. For both TCR sequencing and RNA sequencing, RNA was extracted from PBMCs in TRIzol. The receptor library was made with multiplex PCR. TCRdb shows the sequencer as Illumina HiSeq 4000. iRepertoire HTBI primers and Arm-PCR amplification of CDR3 regions were used to construct TCR beta libraries. TCRdb trimmed the raw reads at Q25, called clones with MiXCR and kept productive beta chains. Records with the same CDR3 protein are collapsed into one entry carrying the most frequent genes and DNA. This sample comprises under 450,000 distinct CDR3 sequences, 23% of them detected only once. The ten largest clones capture approximately 25% of the sample.

The sequencing used peripheral blood mononuclear cells (PBMCs), collected when the disease was refractory, from a patient treated with antithyroid drugs. The receptors derive from a female donor with Graves disease.

There are a few counts of this clonotype. The chain recombines TRBV28 with TRBJ1-6, with D unclear. Trimming cost V 3 bases and J 12 bases, with 12 bases left between them. This CDR3 is built from 13 residues. The germline V gene has CDR1 MDHEN and CDR2 SYDVKM. The CDR3 loop reads CASSLQVEEPLHF. The CDR3 nucleotides read TGTGCCAGCAGTTTGCAAGTTGAGGAACCCCTCCACTTT.

CDR3 region: CASRRQASQETQYF. CDR3 sequence (DNA): TGTGCCAGCAGACGCCAGGCTAGCCAAGAGACCCAGTACTTC. This chain links TRBV6-1 with TRBJ2-5, with unresolved D. Germline V gene data show CDR1 as MNHNS and CDR2 as SASEGT. Trimming left V 6 bases short and J 1 base short, with 12 bases between. There are 14 residues in the CDR3.

This clonotype was seen a few times. J is TRBJ1-2 and V is TRBV5-1, with D tentatively TRBD1 (6 bases). CDR3 length: 12 residues. CDR1 and CDR2 from the germline V gene are SGHRS and YFSETQ. With 6 bases removed from V and 2 bases from J, the gap between germline ends came to 8 bases. CDR3 sequence: CASTGTNYGYTF. In nucleotides, the CDR3 is TGCGCCAGCACTGGGACAAACTATGGCTACACCTTC.

This clonotype was seen more than once but under ten times. The CDR3 region has the DNA TGCGCCAGCAGCTCTCTACGGGGACAGACCTCCAATGAGCAGTTCTTC. As protein: CASSSLRGQTSNEQFF. The chain recombines TRBV5-1 with TRBJ2-1; the match to TRBD1 covers 7 bases. The germline gives CDR1 SGHRS, CDR2 YFSETQ. This CDR3 contains 16 residues. V trimming: 3 bases; J trimming: 6 bases; junction bases outside the gene matches: 12.

This clonotype was detected many times. The chain's CDR3 is CSARGQGQLRNTEAFF. The DNA of the CDR3 is TGCAGTGCTAGGGGGCAGGGGCAACTCAGGAACACTGAAGCTTTCTTT. The chain carries TRBV20-1 and TRBJ1-1, with TRBD1 as a possible D gene (6 bases). Per the germline V gene, CDR1 is DFQATT and CDR2 is SNEGSKA (reference sequence). V was clipped by 3 bases and J by 1 base, with 18 bases between them. This CDR3 region has 16 residues.

This clonotype has a handful of counts. A single base separates this from a much larger clone, so it may be a read error. CDR3 in DNA: TGTGCCAGCAGTGAGAATGGCAGGGGATCGATCGGCTACACCTTC. The encoded protein is CASSENGRGSIGYTF. V and J are TRBV2 and TRBJ1-2; tentative D call: TRBD1 (6 bases). The germline V gene encodes CDR1 SNHLY and CDR2 FYNNEI. V lost 3 bases, J lost 8 bases, and 19 bases lay in between. There are 15 residues in the CDR3.

In its sample, this clonotype was seen a few times. This chain joins TRBV28 and TRBJ2-2; D is undetermined. The germline V gene encodes CDR1 MDHEN and CDR2 SYDVKM. The V gene lost 3 bases and the J gene lost 2 bases, with 13 bases spanning the gap. This CDR3 contains 16 residues. The CDR3 here is CASSFLTGPNTGELFF. CDR3 bases: TGTGCCAGCAGTTTCTTAACCGGGCCAAACACCGGGGAGCTGTTTTTT.

The V call is TRBV5-1, the J call TRBJ2-7; 8 bases align to TRBD2. With 0 bases clipped from V and 3 bases from J, the junction kept 11 bases outside the gene matches. The germline CDR1 and CDR2 sequences are SGHRS and YFSETQ. The CDR3 has 17 amino acids. The CDR3 protein is CASSLGKISGVNYEQYF. The CDR3 DNA follows: TGCGCCAGCAGCTTGGGGAAAATTAGCGGGGTAAACTACGAGCAGTACTTC.

This clonotype showed up just a few times. The chain links TRBV12-3 or TRBV12-4 to TRBJ1-1; no clear D gene. The V end was cut by 2 bases, the J end by 9 bases, with 10 bases between. This CDR3 is 12 amino acids long. This CDR3 is CASSLNWGKAFF. The CDR3 DNA follows: TGTGCCAGCAGTTTAAATTGGGGTAAAGCTTTCTTT.

This clonotype was detected only a few times. The chain joins TRBV29-1 to TRBJ1-1; 7 nucleotides align to TRBD1. Germline lookup yields CDR1 SQVTM and CDR2 ANQGSEA. J was trimmed by 5 bases and V by 4 bases; bases with no gene match: 4. This CDR3 is built from 12 residues. The CDR3 here is CSVGGRGTEAFF. The CDR3 DNA reads TGCAGCGTTGGTGGCAGGGGGACTGAAGCTTTCTTT.

Many counts were recorded for this clonotype. The chain carries TRBV29-1 and TRBJ1-2; a weak D match, TRBD1 (6 bases). The CDR3 loop spans 13 amino acids. Trimming took off 1 base at V and 4 bases at J, with 10 bases between the two ends. Germline V CDR1 and CDR2: SQVTM, ANQGSEA. CDR3 nucleotide sequence: TGCAGCGTTGAAGTACAGGGCCTCTATGGCTACACCTTC. This sequence encodes CSVEVQGLYGYTF.

The sample holds many counts of this clonotype. This chain joins TRBV3-1 and TRBJ1-2; maybe TRBD1 (5 bases). CDR3 size: 15 residues. Between the trimmed V and J ends, which lost 0 bases and 4 bases, there was a span of 12 bases. Germline V gives CDR1 LGHDT, CDR2 YNNKEL (reference sequence). The CDR3 DNA follows: TGTGCCAGCAGCCAAGATGTGCAGGGAGGCTATGGCTACACCTTC. It yields the protein CASSQDVQGGYGYTF.

The chain carries TRBV19 and TRBJ1-2; 7 bases fit TRBD1. This CDR3 has 14 amino acids. The V segment lost 7 bases and the J segment 12 bases; nucleotides outside the gene matches: 17. Germline V gives CDR1 LNHDA, CDR2 SQIVND (reference sequence). The CDR3 region is CASTTDRTDGGHTF. The CDR3 coding sequence is TGTGCCAGTACCACGGACAGGACGGATGGGGGCCACACCTTC.

This clonotype was detected a few times. The chain uses TRBV20-1 and TRBJ2-7; TRBD1 matches at 9 bases. The CDR3 runs to 13 residues. Germline CDR1 is DFQATT and CDR2 is SNEGSKA (reference sequence). Trimming at V came to 4 bases and at J to 6 bases, leaving 7 bases not matched to a gene. CDR3 region: CSANRDRASEQYF. As DNA, the CDR3 is TGCAGTGCTAACCGGGACAGGGCGTCCGAGCAGTACTTC.

This clonotype was detected a few times. At one of its ends the junction is not consistent with the germline gene, which may arise from a read error. This chain links TRBV20-1 with TRBJ2-7, with 8 bases fitting TRBD1. The CDR3 is 15 residues long. Germline V lookup: CDR1 DFQATT, CDR2 SNEGSKA (reference sequence). The CDR3 loop reads CCARPGTGVSYEQYF. CDR3 nucleotide sequence: TGCTGTGCTAGGCCCGGGACAGGCGTATCCTACGAGCAGTACTTC.

This clonotype was detected ten times or more. The chain recombines TRBV28 with TRBJ1-2, with 10 bases lining up with TRBD1. Germline V gene data show CDR1 as MDHEN and CDR2 as SYDVKM. J gave up 6 bases and V 6 bases, and 4 bases lay outside the gene matches. The CDR3 totals 13 residues. This chain's CDR3 is CASRTGTGDGYTF. CDR3 in DNA: TGTGCCAGCAGGACCGGGACAGGGGATGGCTACACCTTC.

Ten or more counts support this clonotype. This rearrangement joins TRBV20-1 to TRBJ1-1; D gene ambiguous. The CDR3 totals 14 residues. V gave up 5 bases and J gave up 1 base, with 14 bases separating them. Germline V gives CDR1 DFQATT, CDR2 SNEGSKA (reference sequence). The chain's CDR3 is CSAPTLNANTEAFF. Here the CDR3 DNA reads TGCAGTGCTCCAACTCTTAACGCGAACACTGAAGCTTTCTTT.

The V call is TRBV29-1, the J call TRBJ1-1; TRBD1 agrees at 8 bases. CDR3 size: 16 residues. The J segment lost 0 bases and the V segment lost 5 bases, leaving 11 bases of the junction unmatched. CDR1 and CDR2 (germline): SQVTM, ANQGSEA. The CDR3 loop reads CSVTRTGRGMNTEAFF. CDR3 bases: TGCAGCGTTACTAGGACAGGGAGAGGGATGAACACTGAAGCTTTCTTT.

The CDR3 is CASSATSGGSTDTQYF. CDR3 DNA: TGTGCCAGCAGTGCGACTAGCGGGGGGTCTACAGATACGCAGTATTTT. J is TRBJ2-3 and V is TRBV6-2 or TRBV6-3; 13 bases are shared with TRBD2. V gave up 5 bases and J gave up 3 bases; unmatched junction bases: 5. The CDR3 sequence is 16 residues long. The germline gives CDR1 MNHEY, CDR2 SVGEGT.

This clonotype was observed at least ten times. V gene TRBV14 combines with J gene TRBJ2-7; no clear D. Per the germline V gene, CDR1 is SGHDN and CDR2 is FVKESK. Trimming took off 2 bases at V and 6 bases at J, with 11 bases between the two ends. This CDR3 has 13 residues. The CDR3 DNA reads TGTGCCAGCAGCCAAACCGGGCCTGGCGAGCAGTACTTC. Residues: CASSQTGPGEQYF.

The table lists this clonotype with many counts. The chain carries TRBV29-1 and TRBJ1-2; the match to TRBD1 covers 7 bases. The CDR3 runs to 15 residues. Germline assignment: CDR1 SQVTM and CDR2 ANQGSEA. The ends lost 7 bases at V and 0 bases at J; junction bases unmatched: 11. The DNA for the CDR3 is TGCAGCGCGGTCGGGACAGATGGTACTAACTATGGCTACACCTTC. Its translation is CSAVGTDGTNYGYTF.

This clonotype has ten or more counts. This chain joins TRBV10-3 and TRBJ2-7; D may be TRBD1 or TRBD2 (5 bases each). This CDR3 has 12 residues. The germline gives CDR1 ENHRY, CDR2 SYGVKD. Trimming stripped 7 bases from V and 6 bases from J, with 13 bases between. The CDR3: CAIKDGTVEQYF. The CDR3 nucleotides read TGTGCCATCAAGGACGGGACGGTCGAGCAGTACTTC.

This clonotype was detected many times. This chain joins TRBV2 and TRBJ1-5; 7 bases are shared with TRBD1. The CDR3 is made up of 15 amino acids. Unmatched junction bases numbered 3, after V lost 4 bases and J lost 0 bases. CDR1 is SNHLY and CDR2 is FYNNEI in the germline V gene. Written as DNA, the CDR3 is TGTGCCAGCAGTGCGGACAGGCATAGCAATCAGCCCCAGCATTTT. Translating it yields CASSADRHSNQPQHF.

This clonotype was counted a few times. The chain couples TRBV7-9 to TRBJ2-5; 7 bases are a match to TRBD1. V lost 1 base to trimming and J lost 5 bases; unmatched junction nucleotides: 7. CDR3 length: 15 amino acids. Germline lookup yields CDR1 SEHNR and CDR2 FQNEAQ (reference sequence). The CDR3 DNA follows: TGTGCCAGCAGCTTAGGAGGGACAGCCGGGGAGACCCAGTACTTC. It specifies CASSLGGTAGETQYF.

V usage is TRBV16 and J usage is TRBJ1-4; D not resolved. Trimming cost V 1 base and J 6 bases, with 9 bases left between them. The CDR3 runs to 14 residues. The germline V gene has CDR1 KGHSY and CDR2 FQNENV. The CDR3 sequence: CASSQFLADEKLFF. In DNA form, the CDR3 reads TGTGCCAGCAGCCAATTTCTGGCTGATGAAAAACTGTTTTTT.

The count of this clonotype is one. V and J are TRBV7-3 and TRBJ2-6, with D hard to call. V was shortened by 5 bases and J by 1 base, with 15 bases between the two germline ends. CDR3 length: 17 amino acids. The germline V gene encodes CDR1 SGHTA and CDR2 FQGTGA. CDR3 region: CASSPSPAQSGANVLTF. CDR3 nucleotides: TGTGCCAGCAGCCCCTCCCCTGCCCAGTCTGGGGCCAACGTCCTGACTTTC.

This clonotype came up many times. This chain connects TRBV7-2 to TRBJ2-5; D is undetermined. CDR1 and CDR2 from the germline V gene are SGHTA and FQGNSA. CDR3 length: 14 residues. The V end lost 4 bases, the J end lost 1 base, and 10 bases lay between the germline ends. DNA of the CDR3: TGTGCCAGCAGCTCCCGACACCCCCAAGAGACCCAGTACTTC. This sequence encodes CASSSRHPQETQYF.

This clonotype has a count of ten or more. The rearrangement links TRBV28 to TRBJ2-5; 10 nucleotides align to TRBD1. This CDR3 spans 16 amino acids. Trimming at V came to 4 bases and at J to 4 bases, leaving 9 bases not matched to a gene. The germline gives CDR1 MDHEN, CDR2 SYDVKM. The CDR3, as DNA: TGTGCCAGCAGTTCCCCTGGGGACAGGGGAGGAGAGACCCAGTACTTC. Protein product: CASSSPGDRGGETQYF.

This clonotype appeared a few times. CDR3 region: CSADTGELFF. CDR3 bases: TGCAGTGCCGACACCGGGGAGCTGTTTTTT. The rearrangement links TRBV20-1 to TRBJ2-2; D uncertain. Germline-derived CDR1 and CDR2 are DFQATT and SNEGSKA (reference sequence). The CDR3 extends over 10 amino acids. V lost 6 bases to trimming and J lost 3 bases, with 2 bases between them.

A few counts support this clonotype. It may be a read error: a sequence one base away is much more abundant. V gene TRBV6-1 combines with J gene TRBJ1-2; D not resolved. The V gene lost 4 bases and the J gene lost 1 base, with 4 bases spanning the gap. The CDR3 contains 12 residues. Germline V lookup: CDR1 MNHNS, CDR2 SASEGT. The CDR3 DNA reads TGTGCCAGCAGTGGGATTAACTATGGCTACACCTTC. It specifies CASSGINYGYTF.

This clonotype has ten or more counts. The rearrangement joins TRBV28 to TRBJ2-7, with 10 bases identical to TRBD2. J was trimmed by 5 bases and V by 1 base; bases with no gene match: 8. The germline CDR1 and CDR2 sequences are MDHEN and SYDVKM. This CDR3 contains 16 residues. CDR3 amino acids: CASSLSSSGSFNEQYF. CDR3 bases: TGTGCCAGCAGTTTATCGTCTAGCGGGAGTTTTAACGAGCAGTACTTC. Full variable domain (remainder filled in from reference TRBV28 and TRBJ2-7): DVKVTQSSRYLVKRTGEKVFLECVQDMDHENMFWYRQDPGLGLRLIYFSYDVKMKEKGDIPEGYSVSREKKERFSLILESASTNQTSMYLCASSLSSSGSFNEQYFGPGTRLTVT.

V gene TRBV7-9 combines with J gene TRBJ1-2; no definite D call. Per germline, CDR1 SEHNR and CDR2 FQNEAQ (reference sequence). Trimming removed 5 bases at V and 8 bases at J, with 18 bases between. The CDR3 has 14 residues. CDR3 in DNA: TGTGCCAGCAGCACGCTCCGGGAAGACCTAGGCTACACCTTC. Translation: CASSTLREDLGYTF.